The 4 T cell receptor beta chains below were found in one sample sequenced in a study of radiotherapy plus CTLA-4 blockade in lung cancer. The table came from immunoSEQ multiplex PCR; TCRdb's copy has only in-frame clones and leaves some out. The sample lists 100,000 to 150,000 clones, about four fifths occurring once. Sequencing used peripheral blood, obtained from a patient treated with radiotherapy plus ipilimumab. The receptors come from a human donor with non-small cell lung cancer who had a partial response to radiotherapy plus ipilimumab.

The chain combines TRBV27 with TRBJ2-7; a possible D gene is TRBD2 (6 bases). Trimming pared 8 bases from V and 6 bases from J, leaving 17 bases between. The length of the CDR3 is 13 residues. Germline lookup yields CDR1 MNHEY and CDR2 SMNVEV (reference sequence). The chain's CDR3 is CASRDSQWGEQYF. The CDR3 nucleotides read TGTGCCAGCCGGGACTCCCAGTGGGGCGAGCAGTACTTC.

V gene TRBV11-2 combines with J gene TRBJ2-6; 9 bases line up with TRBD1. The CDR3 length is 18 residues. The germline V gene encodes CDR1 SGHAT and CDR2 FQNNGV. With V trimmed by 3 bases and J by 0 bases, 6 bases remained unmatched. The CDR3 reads CASSFTGTGFSGANVLTF. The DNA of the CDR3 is TGTGCCAGCAGCTTTACCGGGACAGGGTTCTCTGGGGCCAACGTCCTGACTTTC.

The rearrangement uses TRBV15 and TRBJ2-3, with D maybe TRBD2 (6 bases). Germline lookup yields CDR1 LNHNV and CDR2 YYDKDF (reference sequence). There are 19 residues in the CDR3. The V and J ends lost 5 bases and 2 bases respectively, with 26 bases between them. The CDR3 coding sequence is TGTGCCACCAGCCTCCAGCAGCTAGCGCAGAGTAAATACACAGATACGCAGTATTTT. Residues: CATSLQQLAQSKYTDTQYF.

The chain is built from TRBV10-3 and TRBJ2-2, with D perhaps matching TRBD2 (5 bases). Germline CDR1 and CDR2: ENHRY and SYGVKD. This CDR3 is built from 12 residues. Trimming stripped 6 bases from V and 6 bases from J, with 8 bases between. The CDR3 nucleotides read TGTGCCATCAGCGGGATGCCCGGGGAGCTGTTTTTT. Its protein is CAISGMPGELFF.